The present T cell receptor (beta chain) was sequenced within a study of blood T cell repertoires in COVID-19 (TCRdb year 2020). For context, the study as a whole: Samples from collaborators originated in the United States, Italy and Spain and spanned both the acute and convalescent phases of COVID-19. The dataset comprised deeply sampled blood TCRbeta repertoires from subjects exposed to, actively infected with, or recovered from COVID-19. Where HLA class I and class II types were available, the types were taken from metadata supplied by the sample provider, not from assay-based typing. Samples came from the ongoing ImmuneRACE study (first 160 participants) plus 1,254 subjects from 6 global collaborators. The sample metadata nearly always contained a de-identified subject ID, COVID-19 status, age in years and sex. The repertoires were made available in a free public database intended to serve as a resource for research on the immune response to SARS-CoV-2. The material from the prospective study consisted of cDNA or gDNA derived from T cells, B-cell-depleted T cells, or PBMCs.

Participants in the prospective study were aged about 18 to 90 years, lived in more than 20 United States geographic areas, and enrolled through a virtual design. To assign participants to cohorts, the prospective study relied on clinical history that participants themselves reported in a screening survey and a study questionnaire. Recovered participants in ImmuneRACE Cohort 3 were defined by two consecutive negative NP/OP PCR tests, clearance by a healthcare professional, or resolution of symptoms. Each participant in the prospective study had whole blood, serum and a nasopharyngeal or oropharyngeal swab collected by mobile phlebotomists. Additional blood draws and questionnaires over an approximately two-month period could optionally be provided by prospective study participants. Prospective study blood samples were shipped either frozen or at room temperature before DNA extraction. Points the paper makes about the study in general: The quantity of clinical and demographic metadata differed by source and by participant and was supplied without curation.

Turning to this clone: What this receptor recognizes is not known. Per-base quality was not reported, and no clone a single base away is much larger than it.

V loses 7 bases of germline sequence and J loses 5 bases, and the interval between the two ends is 17 bases. Including cysteine and phenylalanine, the CDR3 has 14 amino acids. Of all the DNA, just the CDR3 is kept, 42 bases in frame from base 1. Per the germline V gene, MDHEN is the CDR1 and SYDVKM is the CDR2. TCRbeta CDR3 regions were amplified from genomic DNA using the immunoSEQ Assay, a bias-controlled multiplex PCR. The authors' analysis ran thus. Within the assay, amplification of reference gene primers was used to estimate how many nucleated cells each sample contained. To quantify the absolute abundance of each unique TCRbeta CDR3 rearrangement, sequence reads were collapsed and filtered. Productive Simpson clonality was computed per sample as the square root of Simpson's diversity index over productive rearrangements. The table was pulled from immuneACCESS by TCRdb, which kept in-frame rearrangements only. Such tables lose some clones; where checked, under half of the loss comes from unresolved V genes, and the rest has no known cause. The DNA was the basis for D and trimming; V, J and clone size are from that table. The sample yields 250,000 to 300,000 clones; about nine tenths were counted once. Under 2.5% of the sample lies in the top ten.

This TCR was recovered from an older woman who had recovered from COVID-19. The specimen sequenced was PBMCs or T cells enriched from blood (not recorded which). The sequence joins TRBV28 to TRBJ1-1; the D gene lacks a confident call. The DNA sequence is TGTGCCAGCACAGTGGGCAGCCTGAGTACTGAAGCTTTCTTT. It is translated as CASTVGSLSTEAFF.